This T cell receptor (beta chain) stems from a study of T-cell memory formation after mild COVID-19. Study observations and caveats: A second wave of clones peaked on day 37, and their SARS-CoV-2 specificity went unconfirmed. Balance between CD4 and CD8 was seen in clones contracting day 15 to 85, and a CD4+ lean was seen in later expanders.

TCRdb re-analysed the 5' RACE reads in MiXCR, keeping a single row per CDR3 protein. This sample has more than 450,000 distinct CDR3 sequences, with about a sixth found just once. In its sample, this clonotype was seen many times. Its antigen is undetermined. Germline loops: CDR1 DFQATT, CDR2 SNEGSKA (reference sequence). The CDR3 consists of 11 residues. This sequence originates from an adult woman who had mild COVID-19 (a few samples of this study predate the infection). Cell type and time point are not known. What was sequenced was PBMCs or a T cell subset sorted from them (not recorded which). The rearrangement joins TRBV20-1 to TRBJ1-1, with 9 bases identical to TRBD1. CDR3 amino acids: CRVTGGTEAFF. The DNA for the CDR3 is TGCAGGGTGACAGGGGGCACTGAAGCTTTCTTT.